The rows below give T cell receptor beta chains drawn from one sample of a study of long-term antiretroviral therapy in people with HIV. Some clones are missing from TCRdb's copy, which holds only in-frame ones; the method was immunoSEQ multiplex PCR. In the table there are roughly 24,000 clones, around nine tenths of which are singletons. The material sequenced was unsorted PBMCs, taken 0.6 years after starting antiretroviral therapy. These receptors all stem from a man between 60 and 75 years old with HIV. The CDR3 runs from the conserved cysteine through the conserved F or W. The order of the fields is D gene, V gene, J gene, CDR3 DNA, CDR3 protein. A D gene is named only where the DNA matches it firmly.

>TRBD1|TRBV29-1|TRBJ2-3
TGCAGCGTGGGGCAGGGGGTTAGCACAGATACGCAGTATTTT
CSVGQGVSTDTQYF
>-|TRBV29-1|TRBJ1-1
TGCAGCGAGGTGGCCATGAACACTGAAGCTTTCTTT
CSEVAMNTEAFF
>-|TRBV5-1|TRBJ1-1
TGCGCCAGCAGCTTGTCGGGGATGAACACTGAAGCTTTCTTT
CASSLSGMNTEAFF
>-|TRBV9|TRBJ2-2
TGTGCCAGCAGCGTAGGCCTTAACACCGGGGAGCTGTTTTTT
CASSVGLNTGELFF
>-|TRBV4-2|TRBJ2-7
TGTGCCAGCAGCCAAGTCGGGAGTGGCGAGCAGTACTTC
CASSQVGSGEQYF
>TRBD1|TRBV15|TRBJ2-3
TGTGCCACCAGCAGGGGCGACAGGGGGCCAGATACGCAGTATTTT
CATSRGDRGPDTQYF
>TRBD1|TRBV5-4|TRBJ2-5
TGTGCCAGCAGCACACGACAGGGCCAAGAGACCCAGTACTTC
CASSTRQGQETQYF
>-|TRBV19|TRBJ1-1
TGTGCCAGTAGTAGTGACACCTTGGCCACTGAAGCTTTCTTT
CASSSDTLATEAFF
>-|TRBV19|TRBJ2-3
TGTGCCAGTAGGGGTACAGCAACCAGTCGGTATACGCAGTATTTT
CASRGTATSRYTQYF
>TRBD2|TRBV5-4|TRBJ2-2
TGTGCCACCAGCTTTATACTAGCGGGAGTACGGGCCGGGGAGCTGTTTTTT
CATSFILAGVRAGELFF
>TRBD2|TRBV4-1|TRBJ2-7
TGCGCCAGCAGCCAGGGGAGCGGGGATAGCTCCTACGAGCAGTACTTC
CASSQGSGDSSYEQYF
>TRBD1|TRBV5-4|TRBJ1-4
TGTGCCAGCAGCCACGCCGGGACAGGGCGCGAAAAACTGTTTTTT
CASSHAGTGREKLFF
>-|TRBV19|TRBJ1-1
TGTGCCAGTAGGACCCCGTCCCCGGGGAGGAACACTGAAGCTTTCTTT
CASRTPSPGRNTEAFF
>-|TRBV10-3|TRBJ1-5
TGTGCCATCAGTGAGTCGGGCAGGGGAGGCAATCAGCCCCAGCATTTT
CAISESGRGGNQPQHF
>TRBD1|TRBV18|TRBJ2-7
TGTGCCAGCTCACCATCACAGGGGAGCACGTACGAGCAGTACTTC
CASSPSQGSTYEQYF
>-|TRBV19|TRBJ1-1
TGTGCCAGTACCCAGGGGAACACTGAAGCTTTCTTT
CASTQGNTEAFF
>-|TRBV10-1|TRBJ2-1
TGCGCCAGCAGTCCTCAGGGGTTAGGCTACAATGAGCAGTTCTTC
CASSPQGLGYNEQFF
>-|TRBV19|TRBJ1-4
TGTGCCAGTAGTATTGGCAGGGTGGTGGATGAAAAACTGTTTTTT
CASSIGRVVDEKLFF
>-|TRBV29-1|TRBJ2-3
TGCAGCCTCCCCGCGGGTGGGAGCACAGATACGCAGTATTTT
CSLPAGGSTDTQYF
>-|TRBV10-3|TRBJ2-5
TGTGCCATCAGTGAGTGGGGGAAGACCCAGTACTTC
CAISEWGKTQYF